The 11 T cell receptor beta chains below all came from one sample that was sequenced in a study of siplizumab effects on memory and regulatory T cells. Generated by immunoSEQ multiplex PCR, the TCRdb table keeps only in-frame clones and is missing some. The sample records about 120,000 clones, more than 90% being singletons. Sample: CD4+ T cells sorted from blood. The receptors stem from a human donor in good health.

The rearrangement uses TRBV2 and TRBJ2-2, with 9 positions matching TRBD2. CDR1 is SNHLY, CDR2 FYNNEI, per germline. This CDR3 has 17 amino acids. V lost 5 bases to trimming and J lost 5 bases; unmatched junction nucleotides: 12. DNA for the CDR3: TGTGCCAGCAGTTTTGCCGCGGGGGGGCTAAGGACCGGGGAGCTGTTTTTT. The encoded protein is CASSFAAGGLRTGELFF.

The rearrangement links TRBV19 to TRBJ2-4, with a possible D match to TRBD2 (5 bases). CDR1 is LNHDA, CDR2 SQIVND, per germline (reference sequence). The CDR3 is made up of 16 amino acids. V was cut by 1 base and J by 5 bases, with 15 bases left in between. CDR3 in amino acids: CASSIVRTARENIQYF. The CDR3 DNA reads TGTGCCAGTAGTATAGTTCGGACGGCGAGGGAAAACATTCAGTACTTC. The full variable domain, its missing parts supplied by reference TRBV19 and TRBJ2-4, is DGGITQSPKYLFRKEGQNVTLSCEQNLNHDAMYWYRQDPGQGLRLIYYSQIVNDFQKGDIAEGYSVSREKKESFPLTVTSAQKNPTAFYLCASSIVRTARENIQYFGAGTRLSVL.

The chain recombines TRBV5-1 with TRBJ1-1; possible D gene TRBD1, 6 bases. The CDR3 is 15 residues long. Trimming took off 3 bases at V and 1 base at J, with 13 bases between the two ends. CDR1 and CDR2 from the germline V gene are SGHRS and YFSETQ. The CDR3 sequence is CASSSSGQRNTEAFF. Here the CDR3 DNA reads TGCGCCAGCAGCTCCTCAGGACAGAGGAACACTGAAGCTTTCTTT.

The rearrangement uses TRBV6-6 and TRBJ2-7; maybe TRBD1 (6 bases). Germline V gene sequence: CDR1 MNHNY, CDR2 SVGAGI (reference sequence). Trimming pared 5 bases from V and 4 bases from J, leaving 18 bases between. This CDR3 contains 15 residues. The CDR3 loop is CASSLTTGIGYEQYF. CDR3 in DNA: TGTGCCAGCAGTCTAACGACAGGAATAGGGTACGAGCAGTACTTC.

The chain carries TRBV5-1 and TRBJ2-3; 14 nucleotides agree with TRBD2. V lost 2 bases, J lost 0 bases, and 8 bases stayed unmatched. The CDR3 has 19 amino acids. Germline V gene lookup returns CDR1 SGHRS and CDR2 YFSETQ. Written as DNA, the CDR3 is TGCGCCAGCAGCTTCCTCGGACTAGCGGGGGGCGCTAGCACAGATACGCAGTATTTT. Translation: CASSFLGLAGGASTDTQYF.

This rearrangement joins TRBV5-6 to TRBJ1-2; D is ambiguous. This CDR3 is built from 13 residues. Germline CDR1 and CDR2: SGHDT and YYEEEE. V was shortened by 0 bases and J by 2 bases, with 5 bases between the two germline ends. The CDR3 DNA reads TGTGCCAGCAGCTTGGAACAGAACTATGGCTACACCTTC. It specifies CASSLEQNYGYTF.

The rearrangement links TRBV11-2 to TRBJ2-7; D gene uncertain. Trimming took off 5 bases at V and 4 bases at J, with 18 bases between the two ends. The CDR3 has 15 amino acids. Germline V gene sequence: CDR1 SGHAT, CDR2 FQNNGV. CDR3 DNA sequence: TGTGCCAGCAGCCTGACGTTCGGCCAAGGATACGAGCAGTACTTC. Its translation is CASSLTFGQGYEQYF.

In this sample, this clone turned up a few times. The CDR3 is CASSRDREDEAFF. DNA for the CDR3: TGTGCCAGCTCCCGGGACAGGGAGGATGAAGCTTTCTTT. The V and J genes are TRBV18 and TRBJ1-1, with 9 bases matching TRBD1. The CDR3 totals 13 residues. Germline V gene data show CDR1 as KGHSH and CDR2 as LQKENI. Trimming removed 6 bases from V and 7 bases from J; junction bases left unmatched: 6.

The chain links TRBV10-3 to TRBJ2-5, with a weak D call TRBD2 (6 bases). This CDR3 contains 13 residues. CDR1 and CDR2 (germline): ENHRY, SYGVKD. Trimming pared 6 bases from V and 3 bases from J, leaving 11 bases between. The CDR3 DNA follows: TGTGCCATCAGGGGCGGGGTGGAAGAGACCCAGTACTTC. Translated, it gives CAIRGGVEETQYF.

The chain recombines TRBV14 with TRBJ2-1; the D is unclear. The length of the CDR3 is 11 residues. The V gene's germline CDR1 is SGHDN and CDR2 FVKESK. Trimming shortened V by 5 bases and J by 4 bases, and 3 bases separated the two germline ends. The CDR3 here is CASSSYNEQFF. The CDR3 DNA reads TGTGCCAGCAGCTCATACAATGAGCAGTTCTTC.

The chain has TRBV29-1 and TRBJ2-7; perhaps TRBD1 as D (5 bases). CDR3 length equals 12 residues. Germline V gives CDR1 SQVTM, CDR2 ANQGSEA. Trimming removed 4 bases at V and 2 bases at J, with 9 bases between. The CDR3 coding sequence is TGCAGCGTTGGACAGAATCCCTACGAGCAGTACTTC. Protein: CSVGQNPYEQYF.